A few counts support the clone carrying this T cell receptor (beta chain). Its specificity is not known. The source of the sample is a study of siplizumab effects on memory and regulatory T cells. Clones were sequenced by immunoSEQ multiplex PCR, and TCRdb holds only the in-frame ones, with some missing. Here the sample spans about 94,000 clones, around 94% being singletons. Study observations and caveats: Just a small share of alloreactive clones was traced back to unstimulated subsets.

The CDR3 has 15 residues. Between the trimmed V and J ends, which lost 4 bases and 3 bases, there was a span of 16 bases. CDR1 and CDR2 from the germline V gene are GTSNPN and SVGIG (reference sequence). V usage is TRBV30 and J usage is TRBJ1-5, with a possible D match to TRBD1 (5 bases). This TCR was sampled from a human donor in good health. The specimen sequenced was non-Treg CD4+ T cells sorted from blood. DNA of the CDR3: TGTGCCTGGAATCGGGACGGCCAAATCAATCAGCCCCAGCATTTT. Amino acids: CAWNRDGQINQPQHF. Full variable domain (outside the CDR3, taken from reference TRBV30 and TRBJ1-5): SQTIHQWPATLVQPVGSPLSLECTVEGTSNPNLYWYRQAAGRGLQLLFYSVGIGQISSEVPQNLSASRPQDRQFILSSKKLLLSDSGFYLCAWNRDGQINQPQHFGDGTRLSIL.